This T cell receptor (beta chain) is from a study of long-term antiretroviral therapy in people with HIV. Overall study: There is a gap of about a decade between the earliest samples and the later 2015 immediate-ART recommendation.

This was the immunoSEQ v3.0 assay at survey level. Sequenced by immunoSEQ multiplex PCR; TCRdb stores in-frame clones only, minus some. Here the sample spans 25,000 to 40,000 clones, 95% to 98% being singletons. Concerning this clone itself: Its target is unknown.

Study-level points and caveats: Clones that expanded before ART (that is, prior to treatment) dominated the repertoire at all time points.

CDR1 is MNHEY, CDR2 SMNVEV, per germline (reference sequence). The V and J ends lost 7 bases and 8 bases, in that order; junction bases with no gene match: 7. The CDR3 sequence is 13 residues long. This material consisted of unsorted PBMCs, taken 7.6 years after starting antiretroviral therapy. The clonotype comes from a young man with HIV. This chain joins TRBV27 and TRBJ2-1, with 8 bases lining up with TRBD1. The CDR3 protein is CASKGRGLDEQFF. For the CDR3, the DNA is TGTGCCAGCAAGGGCAGGGGGCTTGATGAGCAGTTCTTC.